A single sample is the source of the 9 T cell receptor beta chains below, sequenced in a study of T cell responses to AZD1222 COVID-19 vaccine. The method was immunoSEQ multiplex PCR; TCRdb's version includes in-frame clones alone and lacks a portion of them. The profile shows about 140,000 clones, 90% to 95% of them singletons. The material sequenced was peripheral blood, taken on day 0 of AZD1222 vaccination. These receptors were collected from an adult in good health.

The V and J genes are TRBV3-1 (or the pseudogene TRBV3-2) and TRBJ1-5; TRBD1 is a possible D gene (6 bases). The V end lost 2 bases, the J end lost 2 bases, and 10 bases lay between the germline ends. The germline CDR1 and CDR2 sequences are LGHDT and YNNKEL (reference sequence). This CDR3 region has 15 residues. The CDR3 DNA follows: TGTGCCAGCAGCCAATCCGACAGGCGCAATCAGCCCCAGCATTTT. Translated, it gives CASSQSDRRNQPQHF.

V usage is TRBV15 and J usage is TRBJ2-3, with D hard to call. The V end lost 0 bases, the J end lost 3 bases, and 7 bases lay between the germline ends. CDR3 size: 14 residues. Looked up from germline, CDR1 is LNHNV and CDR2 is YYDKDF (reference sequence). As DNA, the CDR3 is TGTGCCACCAGCAGAGATCCAGGTACAGATACGCAGTATTTT. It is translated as CATSRDPGTDTQYF.

CDR3 nucleotide sequence: TGCAGCGTTGAAATTATGAACACTGAAGCTTTCTTT. This codes for CSVEIMNTEAFF. The chain carries TRBV29-1 and TRBJ1-1, with D unresolved. Germline CDR1 is SQVTM and CDR2 is ANQGSEA. This CDR3 contains 12 residues. Trimming shortened V by 2 bases and J by 0 bases, and 4 bases separated the two germline ends. The full variable domain, completed using reference TRBV29-1 and TRBJ1-1, is SAVISQKPSRDICQRGTSLTIQCQVDSQVTMMFWYRQQPGQSLTLIATANQGSEATYESGFVIDKFPISRPNLTFSTLTVSNMSPEDSSIYLCSVEIMNTEAFFGQGTRLTVV.

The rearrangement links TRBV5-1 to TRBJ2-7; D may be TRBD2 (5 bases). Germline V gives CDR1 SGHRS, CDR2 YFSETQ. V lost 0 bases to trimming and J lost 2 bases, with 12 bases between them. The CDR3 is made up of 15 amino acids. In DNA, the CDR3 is TGCGCCAGCAGCTTGGTCTCAGCGGAAACCTACGAGCAGTACTTC. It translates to CASSLVSAETYEQYF.

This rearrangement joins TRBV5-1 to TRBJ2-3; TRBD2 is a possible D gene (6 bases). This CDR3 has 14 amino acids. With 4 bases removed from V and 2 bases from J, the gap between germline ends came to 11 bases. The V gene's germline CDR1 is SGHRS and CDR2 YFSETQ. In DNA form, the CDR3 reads TGCGCCAGCAGCCCCGGAGGGACCACAGATACGCAGTATTTT. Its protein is CASSPGGTTDTQYF.

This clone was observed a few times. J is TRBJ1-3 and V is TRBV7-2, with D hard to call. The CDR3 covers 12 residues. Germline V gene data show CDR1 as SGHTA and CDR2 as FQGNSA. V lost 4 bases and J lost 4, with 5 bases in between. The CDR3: CASSYPGNTIYF. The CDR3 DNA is TGTGCCAGCAGCTATCCCGGAAACACCATATATTTT. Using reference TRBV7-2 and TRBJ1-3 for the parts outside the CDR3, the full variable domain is GAGVSQSPSNKVTEKGKDVELRCDPISGHTALYWYRQSLGQGLEFLIYFQGNSAPDKSGLPSDRFSAERTGGSVSTLTIQRTQQEDSAVYLCASSYPGNTIYFGEGSWLTVV.

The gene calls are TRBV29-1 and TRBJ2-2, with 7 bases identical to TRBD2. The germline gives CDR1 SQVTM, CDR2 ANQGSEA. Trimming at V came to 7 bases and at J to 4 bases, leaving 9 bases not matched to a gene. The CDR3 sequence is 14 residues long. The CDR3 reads CSAATSRGTGELFF. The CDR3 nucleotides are TGCAGCGCTGCGACTAGCCGTGGCACCGGGGAGCTGTTTTTT.

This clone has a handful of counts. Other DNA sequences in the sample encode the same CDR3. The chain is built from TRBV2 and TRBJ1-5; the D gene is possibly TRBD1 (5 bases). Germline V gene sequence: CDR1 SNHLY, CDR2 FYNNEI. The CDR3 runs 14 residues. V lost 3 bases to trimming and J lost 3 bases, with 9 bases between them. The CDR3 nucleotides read TGTGCCAGCAGTGAGCGGGGGATCAATCAGCCCCAGCATTTT. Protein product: CASSERGINQPQHF. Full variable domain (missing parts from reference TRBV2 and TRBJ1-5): EPEVTQTPSHQVTQMGQEVILRCVPISNHLYFYWYRQILGQKVEFLVSFYNNEISEKSEIFDDQFSVERPDGSNFTLKIRSTKLEDSAMYFCASSERGINQPQHFGDGTRLSIL.

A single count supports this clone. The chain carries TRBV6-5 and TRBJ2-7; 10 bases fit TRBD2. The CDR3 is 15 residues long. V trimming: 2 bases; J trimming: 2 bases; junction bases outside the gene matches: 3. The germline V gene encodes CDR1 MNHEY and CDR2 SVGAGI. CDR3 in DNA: TGTGCCAGCAGTTACGATACTAGCGGGACCTACGAGCAGTACTTC. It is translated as CASSYDTSGTYEQYF.